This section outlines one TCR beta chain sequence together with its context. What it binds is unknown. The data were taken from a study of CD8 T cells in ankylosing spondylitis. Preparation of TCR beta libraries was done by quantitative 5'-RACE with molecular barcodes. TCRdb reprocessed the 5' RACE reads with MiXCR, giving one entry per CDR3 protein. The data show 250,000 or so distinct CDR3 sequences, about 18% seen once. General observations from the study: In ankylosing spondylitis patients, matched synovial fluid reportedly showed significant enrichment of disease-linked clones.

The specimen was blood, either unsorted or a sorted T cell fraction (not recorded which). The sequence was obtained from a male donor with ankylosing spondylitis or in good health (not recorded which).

CDR3 sequence (DNA): TGTGCCAGCAGCGTAGCCAGGGCCGGGGAGCTGTTTTTT. This gives the protein CASSVARAGELFF. The chain combines TRBV9 with TRBJ2-2; maybe TRBD1 (5 bases). Trimming left V 0 bases short and J 6 bases short, with 6 bases between. Germline V gives CDR1 SGDLS, CDR2 YYNGEE. The CDR3 has 13 residues. Drawing the rest from reference TRBV9 and TRBJ2-2, the complete variable domain is DSGVTQTPKHLITATGQRVTLRCSPRSGDLSVYWYQQSLDQGLQFLIQYYNGEERAKGNILERFSAQQFPDLHSELNLSSLELGDSALYFCASSVARAGELFFGEGSRLTVL.